This paragraph reports one T cell receptor beta chain. The antigen is not known. V lost 4 bases to trimming and J lost 0 bases, with 10 bases between them. Germline CDR1 SGHRS, CDR2 YFSETQ. This CDR3 comprises 14 residues. Time point of the sample: newly diagnosed, previously untreated cHL patient sample. CD8+ T cells were isolated from thawed PBMCs by magnetic negative selection. The data were produced by immunoSEQ multiplex PCR, yet TCRdb's version contains in-frame clones alone and is incomplete. The table shows some 21,000 clones, with 85% to 90% occurring only once. This entry comes from a study of PD-1 blockade in classical Hodgkin lymphoma. General study points: Healthy donors were reported to have higher baseline TCR diversity than newly diagnosed patients.

The sample consisted of CD8+ T cells from blood. The chain has TRBV5-1 and TRBJ2-5, with a possible D match to TRBD1 (6 bases). The clonotype originates from a human donor with classical Hodgkin lymphoma. The CDR3 sequence: CASSLDRDQETQYF. CDR3 nucleotides: TGCGCCAGCAGCCTGGACAGAGACCAAGAGACCCAGTACTTC.